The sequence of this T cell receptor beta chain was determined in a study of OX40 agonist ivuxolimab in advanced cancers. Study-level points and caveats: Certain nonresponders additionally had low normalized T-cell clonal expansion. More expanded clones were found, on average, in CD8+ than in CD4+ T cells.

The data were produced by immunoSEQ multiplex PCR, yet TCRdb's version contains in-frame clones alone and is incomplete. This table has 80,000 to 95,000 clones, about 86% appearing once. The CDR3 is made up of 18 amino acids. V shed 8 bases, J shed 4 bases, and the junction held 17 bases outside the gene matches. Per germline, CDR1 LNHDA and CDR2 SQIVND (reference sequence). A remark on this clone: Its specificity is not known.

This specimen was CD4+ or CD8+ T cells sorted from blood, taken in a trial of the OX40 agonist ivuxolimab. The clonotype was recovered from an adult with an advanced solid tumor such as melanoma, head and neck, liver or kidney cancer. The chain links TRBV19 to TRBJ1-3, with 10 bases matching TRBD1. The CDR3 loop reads CASHERQGQGPAGNTIYF. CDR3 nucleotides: TGTGCCAGTCACGAAAGGCAGGGACAGGGGCCAGCCGGAAACACCATATATTTT.